These 32 T cell receptor beta chains originate from one sample sequenced in a study of early T cells in non-severe SARS-CoV-2 infection. A single record per CDR3 protein comes from TCRdb applying MiXCR to the 5' RACE reads. Found here are 25,000 to 35,000 distinct CDR3 sequences, roughly 5.9% of them singletons; the top ten hold 5.3%. Sequenced input: whole blood. These receptors were taken from an adult who was a healthcare worker with PCR-confirmed SARS-CoV-2 infection or an uninfected control (not recorded which).

This clonotype has ten or more counts. The rearrangement uses TRBV14 and TRBJ2-1; 12 bases fit TRBD2. V dropped 10 bases and J dropped 2; count of bases not matched to a gene: 9. This CDR3 comprises 16 residues. Germline CDR1 SGHDN, CDR2 FVKESK. The CDR3 DNA follows: TGTGCCACCATAGGACTAGCGGGATACGCCTACAATGAGCAGTTCTTC. Its translation is CATIGLAGYAYNEQFF.

This sequence joins TRBV2 and TRBJ2-2, with a possible D match to TRBD2 (6 bases). Deletions cut 5 bases from V and 7 bases from J, with 23 bases between. CDR1 and CDR2 from the germline V gene are SNHLY and FYNNEI. The CDR3 is made up of 17 amino acids. The CDR3 protein is CASSFRGDSRGGGELFF. In nucleotides, the CDR3 is TGTGCCAGCAGTTTTAGAGGGGACTCCCGGGGCGGCGGGGAGCTGTTTTTT.

This clonotype was recorded at least ten times. The chain links TRBV19 to TRBJ2-2; TRBD2 aligns across 8 bases. The CDR3 contains 18 residues. CDR1 and CDR2 from the germline V gene are LNHDA and SQIVND (reference sequence). Germline trimming cut 4 bases from V and 1 base from J; bases unmatched to any gene: 11. The CDR3 reads CASSRKSGGLQNTGELFF. In nucleotides, the CDR3 is TGTGCCAGTAGTAGAAAGAGCGGGGGACTACAGAACACCGGGGAGCTGTTTTTT. Combining the CDR3 with reference TRBV19 and TRBJ2-2 gives the whole variable domain DGGITQSPKYLFRKEGQNVTLSCEQNLNHDAMYWYRQDPGQGLRLIYYSQIVNDFQKGDIAEGYSVSREKKESFPLTVTSAQKNPTAFYLCASSRKSGGLQNTGELFFGEGSRLTVL.

V is TRBV20-1 and J is TRBJ2-6; possibly TRBD2 for D (5 bases). The CDR3 sequence is 17 residues long. Germline V CDR1 and CDR2: DFQATT, SNEGSKA (reference sequence). Between the trimmed V and J ends, which lost 1 base and 0 bases, there was a span of 13 bases. As DNA, the CDR3 is TGCAGTGCTAGAGCCACGAGCGGCTACTCTGGGGCCAACGTCCTGACTTTC. It translates to CSARATSGYSGANVLTF.

This clonotype was observed at least ten times. The chain joins TRBV7-9 to TRBJ1-1; TRBD1 might be the D (5 bases). V dropped 4 bases and J dropped 0 bases, with 21 bases sitting between them. The CDR3 contains 18 residues. Germline CDR1 SEHNR, CDR2 FQNEAQ (reference sequence). CDR3 sequence (DNA): TGTGCCAGCAGCTCCCCCACAGGAGGTGCTTTCATGAACACTGAAGCTTTCTTT. As protein: CASSSPTGGAFMNTEAFF.

The chain employs TRBV12-3 or TRBV12-4 and TRBJ1-2, with D uncertain. V was trimmed by 5 bases and J by 4 bases, leaving 17 bases between them. The CDR3 length is 15 residues. The CDR3 DNA reads as TGTGCCAGCAGTCCCCCCCGAGGGAGAAGCTATGGCTACACCTTC. Its protein product is CASSPPRGRSYGYTF.

In its sample, this clonotype was seen many times. The chain has TRBV30 and TRBJ2-5; D is ambiguous. This CDR3 has 13 residues. The V and J ends lost 3 bases and 2 bases respectively, with 10 bases between them. Germline V gene data show CDR1 as GTSNPN and CDR2 as SVGIG (reference sequence). CDR3 bases: TGTGCCTGGAGATTTGCTAATCAAGAGACCCAGTACTTC. Residues: CAWRFANQETQYF. Using reference TRBV30 and TRBJ2-5 for the parts outside the CDR3, the full variable domain is SQTIHQWPATLVQPVGSPLSLECTVEGTSNPNLYWYRQAAGRGLQLLFYSVGIGQISSEVPQNLSASRPQDRQFILSSKKLLLSDSGFYLCAWRFANQETQYFGPGTRLLVL.

This clonotype was seen at least ten times. The chain is built from TRBV12-3 or TRBV12-4 and TRBJ1-1; maybe TRBD1 (6 bases). The V and J ends lost 3 bases and 1 base respectively, with 9 bases between them. There are 14 residues in the CDR3. CDR3 sequence: CASSFVRGNTEAFF. The CDR3 coding sequence is TGTGCCAGCAGTTTCGTCAGGGGGAACACTGAAGCTTTCTTT.

There are many counts of this clonotype. J is TRBJ1-1 and V is TRBV19; D gene unclear. The CDR3 extends over 12 amino acids. In germline, CDR1 is LNHDA, CDR2 SQIVND (reference sequence). V lost 8 bases and J 0 bases, leaving 7 bases between the germline ends. CDR3 nucleotides: TGTGCCAGTGGGCAGGTGAACACTGAAGCTTTCTTT. This sequence encodes CASGQVNTEAFF.

The table lists this clonotype with many counts. This chain links TRBV7-6 with TRBJ2-2; tentatively, D is TRBD2 (5 bases). Germline V gene data show CDR1 as SGHVS and CDR2 as FNYEAQ. Trimming stripped 2 bases from V and 0 bases from J, with 7 bases between. The CDR3 covers 15 residues. CDR3 coding DNA: TGTGCCAGCAGCTTACGGACTCCGAACACCGGGGAGCTGTTTTTT. Amino acid sequence: CASSLRTPNTGELFF.

This clonotype was detected many times. V usage is TRBV29-1 and J usage is TRBJ2-5, with 9 positions matching TRBD1. Unmatched junction bases numbered 5, after V lost 5 bases and J lost 1 base. The germline gives CDR1 SQVTM, CDR2 ANQGSEA. The CDR3 covers 14 residues. Written as DNA, the CDR3 is TGCAGCGTTTTACCGGGACAGGGCCAAGAGACCCAGTACTTC. Encoded protein: CSVLPGQGQETQYF.

The table lists this clonotype with many counts. The chain has TRBV11-1 and TRBJ2-1; TRBD1 matches at 8 bases. CDR3 size: 17 residues. Trimming removed 4 bases from V and 6 bases from J; junction bases left unmatched: 14. The V gene's germline CDR1 is SGHAT and CDR2 FQDESV (reference sequence). The CDR3 DNA reads TGTGCCAGCAGCTCACGAACCGGGACAGGCCCCTCCAATGAGCAGTTCTTC. Its translation: CASSSRTGTGPSNEQFF.

The V gene is TRBV5-1, the J gene TRBJ2-4, with TRBD2 identical over 11 bases. The junction had 2 bases not matched to a gene; V was cut back by 0 bases and J by 6 bases. Per germline, CDR1 SGHRS and CDR2 YFSETQ. The CDR3 has 15 residues. The DNA for the CDR3 is TGCGCCAGCAGCTTGGTAGCGGGAGGGGGAAACATTCAGTACTTC. Protein: CASSLVAGGGNIQYF.

This clonotype was seen only a few times. In nucleotides, the CDR3 is TGTGCCAGCAGCTTAATCCCCCCCAGTTCCTACGAGCAGTACGTC. Translation gives CASSLIPPSSYEQYV. The chain recombines TRBV7-9 with TRBJ2-7, with no clear D. V was cut by 2 bases and J by 1 base, with 12 bases left in between. Looked up from germline, CDR1 is SEHNR and CDR2 is FQNEAQ (reference sequence). The CDR3 is made up of 15 amino acids.

Ten or more counts support this clonotype. The chain carries TRBV19 and TRBJ2-3; TRBD2 agrees at 7 bases. The J segment lost 2 bases and the V segment lost 2 bases, leaving 7 bases of the junction unmatched. This CDR3 comprises 16 residues. The germline CDR1 and CDR2 sequences are LNHDA and SQIVND (reference sequence). The CDR3 loop is CASSITLAEPTDTQYF. DNA for the CDR3: TGTGCCAGTAGTATAACGCTAGCGGAGCCCACAGATACGCAGTATTTT.

This clonotype occurred a few times. This chain uses TRBV29-1 with TRBJ2-1, with unresolved D. This CDR3 region has 16 residues. The ends were cut back, 4 bases at V and 6 bases at J, with 22 bases in the middle. Germline V CDR1 and CDR2: SQVTM, ANQGSEA. CDR3 residues: CSVVSSYALHFNEQFF. The CDR3 DNA reads as TGCAGCGTTGTATCTTCTTATGCGCTCCATTTCAATGAGCAGTTCTTC.

This clonotype was observed a handful of times. The V call is TRBV27, the J call TRBJ2-6; D remains ambiguous. Germline V gene sequence: CDR1 MNHEY, CDR2 SMNVEV (reference sequence). There are 14 residues in the CDR3. Deletions cut 0 bases from V and 4 bases from J, with 4 bases between. The CDR3: CASSLSTGANVLTF. CDR3 nucleotides: TGTGCCAGCAGTTTATCGACCGGGGCCAACGTCCTGACTTTC.

This clonotype was picked up a small number of times. The chain carries TRBV5-1 and TRBJ2-3; 9 bases are a match to TRBD1. V shed 1 base, J shed 1 base, and the junction held 4 bases outside the gene matches. The germline gives CDR1 SGHRS, CDR2 YFSETQ. This CDR3 comprises 16 residues. CDR3 DNA sequence: TGCGCCAGCAGCTTGTGGGGGGACAGGGGCACAGATACGCAGTATTTT. Amino acid sequence: CASSLWGDRGTDTQYF.

Worth noting for this clonotype: It may be a read error: a sequence one base away is much more abundant. The chain couples TRBV20-1 to TRBJ2-1; 8 bases are a match to TRBD2. The CDR3 has 15 residues. Germline V lookup: CDR1 DFQATT, CDR2 SNEGSKA (reference sequence). CDR3 nucleotide sequence: TGCAGTGCTTCTCGGACTAGCATGGGCTACAATGAGCGGTTCTTC. Translating it yields CSASRTSMGYNERFF.

This clonotype was observed a few times. V is TRBV5-1 and J is TRBJ1-5; possible D gene TRBD1, 5 bases. This CDR3 region has 13 residues. Germline values: CDR1 SGHRS, CDR2 YFSETQ. Deletions cut 4 bases from V and 8 bases from J, with 13 bases between. CDR3 nucleotide sequence: TGCGCCAGCAGCCGGGGGAGTCCTGAGCCCCAGCATTTT. This translates into CASSRGSPEPQHF.

Concerning this clonotype: This may come from a read error, since a much larger clone is one base off. The chain recombines TRBV5-1 with TRBJ2-1, with D maybe TRBD1 (5 bases). Germline CDR1 is SGHRS and CDR2 is YFSETQ. The CDR3 consists of 12 residues. CDR3 amino acids: CVSSLDRYEQFF. The CDR3 DNA is TGCGTCAGCAGCTTAGACAGATATGAGCAGTTCTTC.

This clonotype was counted at least ten times. The chain has TRBV7-9 and TRBJ2-5; tentatively, D is TRBD2 (6 bases). CDR1 SEHNR and CDR2 FQNEAQ come from the germline V gene (reference sequence). The CDR3 has 13 amino acids. Trimming took off 3 bases at V and 7 bases at J, with 12 bases between the two ends. The CDR3 nucleotides read TGTGCCAGCAGCTTGGGCATGGAGGGGACCCAGTACTTC. Amino acids: CASSLGMEGTQYF. The full variable domain, completed using reference TRBV7-9 and TRBJ2-5, is DTGVSQNPRHKITKRGQNVTFRCDPISEHNRLYWYRQTLGQGPEFLTYFQNEAQLEKSRLLSDRFSAERPKGSFSTLEIQRTEQGDSAMYLCASSLGMEGTQYFGPGTRLLVL.

This clonotype was detected many times. The chain recombines TRBV11-2 with TRBJ2-5; TRBD2 matches 9 bases. V lost 2 bases and J lost 5; bases outside the gene matches: 6. Germline assignment: CDR1 SGHAT and CDR2 FQNNGV. There are 15 residues in the CDR3. Here the CDR3 DNA reads TGTGCCAGCAGCTTATCCAGCGGGAGGATTGAGACCCAGTACTTC. It translates to CASSLSSGRIETQYF. Based on the CDR3 plus reference TRBV11-2 and TRBJ2-5, the full variable domain is EAGVAQSPRYKIIEKRQSVAFWCNPISGHATLYWYQQILGQGPKLLIQFQNNGVVDDSQLPKDRFSAERLKGVDSTLKIQPAKLEDSAVYLCASSLSSGRIETQYFGPGTRLLVL.

Only a few counts were recorded for this clonotype. V usage is TRBV9 and J usage is TRBJ2-2, with D uncertain. V was pared by 4 bases and J by 0 bases, with 10 bases between. Germline CDR1 SGDLS, CDR2 YYNGEE. The CDR3 is 15 residues long. Here the CDR3 DNA reads TGTGCCAGCAGCACTCAGGCAACGAACACCGGGGAGCTGTTTTTT. Translation: CASSTQATNTGELFF.

This clonotype was observed many times. V is TRBV20-1 and J is TRBJ2-1; the match to TRBD2 covers 8 bases. With 5 bases clipped from V and 3 bases from J, the junction kept 12 bases outside the gene matches. Germline CDR1 DFQATT, CDR2 SNEGSKA (reference sequence). The CDR3 totals 16 residues. Here the CDR3 reads CSAPREAGADYNEQFF. The CDR3 coding sequence is TGCAGTGCTCCGAGAGAAGCGGGAGCGGACTACAATGAGCAGTTCTTC.

V and J are TRBV12-3 or TRBV12-4 and TRBJ1-3; tentative D call: TRBD1 (5 bases). Deletions cut 4 bases from V and 9 bases from J, with 22 bases between. This CDR3 has 16 residues. The CDR3 nucleotides are TGTGCCAGCAGTTGGGGGGAAGGGAAGAAGAGAGGCACCATATATTTT. It is translated as CASSWGEGKKRGTIYF.

Ten or more counts support this clonotype. The rearrangement joins TRBV10-1 to TRBJ2-5; maybe TRBD2 (6 bases). With 9 bases removed from V and 9 bases from J, the gap between germline ends came to 23 bases. The CDR3 totals 14 residues. Germline loops: CDR1 WNHNN, CDR2 SYGVQD (reference sequence). The CDR3 region has the DNA TGCGCCAGTTGGACCTCAGGTTCCCCGGGGGCCCAGTACTTC. Translated: CASWTSGSPGAQYF.

This rearrangement joins TRBV7-3 to TRBJ2-5; 9 bases agree with TRBD1. This CDR3 is built from 14 residues. Germline lookup yields CDR1 SGHTA and CDR2 FQGTGA. The ends lost 8 bases at V and 4 bases at J; junction bases unmatched: 8. The CDR3 bases are TGTGCCAGCGGTATAACAGGGGGCATAGAGACCCAGTACTTC. It is translated as CASGITGGIETQYF.

This clonotype was observed at least ten times. The chain links TRBV19 to TRBJ2-7, with TRBD1 matching over 7 bases. Germline V CDR1 and CDR2: LNHDA, SQIVND (reference sequence). This CDR3 is 15 amino acids long. The V segment lost 1 base and the J segment 3 bases; nucleotides outside the gene matches: 6. CDR3: CASSIAAGGYYEQYF. The CDR3 nucleotides read TGTGCCAGTAGTATAGCGGCAGGGGGTTACTACGAGCAGTACTTC. The full variable domain, with the rest looked up from reference TRBV19 and TRBJ2-7, is DGGITQSPKYLFRKEGQNVTLSCEQNLNHDAMYWYRQDPGQGLRLIYYSQIVNDFQKGDIAEGYSVSREKKESFPLTVTSAQKNPTAFYLCASSIAAGGYYEQYFGPGTRLTVT.

This clonotype was seen many times. The chain joins TRBV27 to TRBJ2-7; 7 bases are a match to TRBD1. The CDR3 totals 14 residues. Germline-derived CDR1 and CDR2 are MNHEY and SMNVEV (reference sequence). The V segment lost 3 bases and the J segment 5 bases; nucleotides outside the gene matches: 7. The CDR3 bases are TGTGCCAGCAGTTTCGACAGGGTTGGGAACGAGCAGTACTTC. Its translation: CASSFDRVGNEQYF.

This clonotype was counted a few times. The chain employs TRBV19 and TRBJ2-5; 8 bases line up with TRBD1. CDR1 is LNHDA and CDR2 is SQIVND in the germline V gene (reference sequence). J gave up 0 bases and V 5 bases, and 2 bases lay outside the gene matches. The CDR3 consists of 14 residues. CDR3 in DNA: TGTGCCAGTAGTTCGGGACAGGACCAAGAGACCCAGTACTTC. Residues: CASSSGQDQETQYF.

This clonotype has a count of ten or more. The genes are TRBV14 and TRBJ1-4; D not resolved. With 1 base removed from V and 8 bases from J, the gap between germline ends came to 11 bases. CDR1 SGHDN and CDR2 FVKESK come from the germline V gene. The CDR3 is made up of 14 amino acids. The CDR3 reads CASSQVGVREKLFF. Written as DNA, the CDR3 is TGTGCCAGCAGCCAAGTGGGTGTTAGGGAAAAACTGTTTTTT. The full variable domain, its missing parts supplied by reference TRBV14 and TRBJ1-4, is EAGVTQFPSHSVIEKGQTVTLRCDPISGHDNLYWYRRVMGKEIKFLLHFVKESKQDESGMPNNRFLAERTGGTYSTLKVQPAELEDSGVYFCASSQVGVREKLFFGSGTQLSVL.